Listed below are T cell receptor beta chains from one sample, sequenced in a study of Graves' ophthalmopathy and Graves' hyperthyroidism. One entry per CDR3 protein, called by TCRdb with MiXCR from the multiplex PCR reads. This sample carries 400,000 to 450,000 distinct CDR3 sequences, under 25% of them seen once, and the ten largest clones take roughly 3%. Sequenced material: peripheral blood. These receptors all come from a young woman with stable Graves' hyperthyroidism. Both conserved end residues are part of each CDR3. D genes are given only for firm matches. The size field is filled for only some rows; it gives once, few, many or a size class.

J,V,size,D,DNA,CDR3
TRBJ1-1,TRBV18,many,-,TGTGCCAGCTCACCACCGTTAGGGTCGTGGACTGAAGCTTTCTTT,CASSPPLGSWTEAFF
TRBJ1-5,TRBV19,many,-,TGTGCCAGTAAGGACAGACGAAATAGCAATCAGCCCCAGCATTTT,CASKDRRNSNQPQHF
TRBJ1-2,TRBV29-1,many,-,TGCAGCGTTGAATCAGACAACTATGGCTACACCTTC,CSVESDNYGYTF
TRBJ1-1,TRBV11-2,many,TRBD1,TGTGCCAGCAGCTTAGATTCAGGGGGGATGAACACTGAAGCTTTCTTT,CASSLDSGGMNTEAFF
TRBJ1-2,TRBV9,many,TRBD1,TGTGCCAGCAGCTCGGGACAGGGGGGCTATGGCTACACCTTC,CASSSGQGGYGYTF
TRBJ2-7,TRBV5-1,-,-,TGCGCCAGCAGCTGGACTATCGGGAGCTACGATCAGTACTTC,CASSWTIGSYDQYF
TRBJ2-7,TRBV6-1,-,-,TGTGCCAGCACCCTACGGAGGGACAGTTACGAGCAGTACTTC,CASTLRRDSYEQYF
TRBJ1-2,TRBV12-3/TRBV12-4,many,TRBD1,TGTGCCAGCAGTAGGGGACGACAGGGGGGCTACACCTTC,CASSRGRQGGYTF
TRBJ1-1,TRBV7-9,many,-,TGTGCCAGCAGCTTAATAAAAGGGGTGAACACTGAAGCTTTCTTT,CASSLIKGVNTEAFF
TRBJ2-7,TRBV25-1,many,-,TGTGCCAGCAGTGAATGGGAGCAGGGGTGGAGCGAGCAGTACTTC,CASSEWEQGWSEQYF
TRBJ2-7,TRBV11-2,many,TRBD1,TGTGCCAGCAGCTTACACTCAGGGGGCGTCGAGCAGTACTTC,CASSLHSGGVEQYF
TRBJ2-5,TRBV20-1,-,TRBD2,TGCAGTGCTCCCGGGAGGGGCACGGAGACCCAGTACTTC,CSAPGRGTETQYF
TRBJ1-6,TRBV28,-,TRBD1,TGTGCCAGCAGTCCCCTAAGAGGGACAGGGGATTCACCCCTCCACTTT,CASSPLRGTGDSPLHF
TRBJ2-7,TRBV20-1,-,TRBD2,TGCAGTGCTACCGGGGGGGCGGGGTACACCTACGAGCAGTACTTC,CSATGGAGYTYEQYF
TRBJ2-2,TRBV9,few,-,TGTGCCAGCTATGGAACATTTACCGGGGAGCTGTTTTTT,CASYGTFTGELFF
TRBJ1-2,TRBV2,many,-,TGTGCCAGCAGTACTGGACGGCGTTCCTATGGCTACACCTTC,CASSTGRRSYGYTF
TRBJ2-1,TRBV27,many,-,TGTGCCAGCAGTTTAAGGGGTAATGAGCAGTTCTTC,CASSLRGNEQFF
TRBJ2-7,TRBV4-1,many,-,TGCGCCAGCAGCCAAGAGCCGCCGTCCCTCGGCTCCTACGAGCAGTACTTC,CASSQEPPSLGSYEQYF
TRBJ1-5,TRBV19,-,TRBD1,TGTGCCAGTAGCAACCGGGACAGGGACCAGCCCCAGCATTTT,CASSNRDRDQPQHF
TRBJ2-5,TRBV20-1,few,TRBD2,TGCAGTGCTGGGCCGGGACTAGTCACTGAGACCCAGTACTTC,CSAGPGLVTETQYF
TRBJ1-3,TRBV13,many,-,TGTGCCAGCAGCTTAGGTCAGGGGAGAAACACCATATATTTT,CASSLGQGRNTIYF
TRBJ2-4,TRBV19,many,TRBD2,TGTGCCAGTAGTGTAGCGGGCCCCAAAAACATTCAGTACTTC,CASSVAGPKNIQYF
TRBJ2-5,TRBV2,-,TRBD2,TGTGCCAGCAGCCGAGGGGCTGCGGGGGACCAAGAGACCCAGTACTTC,CASSRGAAGDQETQYF
TRBJ1-5,TRBV27,many,TRBD1,TGTGCCAGCACCCCCGTATACAGGGGGAAAAATCAGCCCCAGCATTTT,CASTPVYRGKNQPQHF
TRBJ2-7,TRBV6-2/TRBV6-3,many,TRBD1,TGTGCCAGCAGTTACGCCCTCCCAGGGGGCAGCTCCTACGAGCAGTACTTC,CASSYALPGGSSYEQYF
TRBJ2-7,TRBV7-9,many,TRBD2,TGTGCCAGCAGCTCTGGACTAGCGGGACGCTACGAGCAGTACTTC,CASSSGLAGRYEQYF
TRBJ1-5,TRBV12-3/TRBV12-4,many,TRBD1,TGTGCCAGCAGTGATACAGGGGGCAATCAGCCCCAGCATTTT,CASSDTGGNQPQHF
TRBJ1-6,TRBV5-1,many,TRBD1,TGCGCCAGCAGCCCAACGACAGGGGCGTTCGATTCACCCCTCCACTTT,CASSPTTGAFDSPLHF
TRBJ2-7,TRBV6-1,many,-,TGTGCCAGCAGTGAGGCGCCCTCGATGGGCGGCTACGAGCAGTACTTC,CASSEAPSMGGYEQYF
TRBJ2-7,TRBV20-1,few,TRBD2,TGCAGTGCTCCCGACATCCTTAGCGGGAGAGACGAGCAGTACTTC,CSAPDILSGRDEQYF
TRBJ2-4,TRBV7-9,many,TRBD1,TGTGCCAGCAGCTTAGCCGGACAGGGGATAGGCAAAAACATTCAGTACTTC,CASSLAGQGIGKNIQYF
TRBJ1-2,TRBV12-3/TRBV12-4,-,-,TGTGCCAGCACCTCCGCGATGAGTGGCTACACCTTC,CASTSAMSGYTF
TRBJ2-1,TRBV30,-,TRBD1,TGTGCCTGGAGCGAGGGACAGGGGCCCTACAATGAGCAGTTCTTC,CAWSEGQGPYNEQFF
TRBJ2-6,TRBV6-2/TRBV6-3,-,-,TGTGCCAGCACCGCGGTAGGAGCCAACGTCCTGACTTTC,CASTAVGANVLTF
TRBJ2-5,TRBV6-5,-,TRBD2,TGTGCCAGCAGTCCGCTAGCGGGAGGGCGAGAGACCCAGTACTTC,CASSPLAGGRETQYF
TRBJ1-5,TRBV24-1,many,TRBD1,TGTGCCACCAGTGGACAGGGGGTGCATCAGCCCCAGCATTTT,CATSGQGVHQPQHF
TRBJ2-2,TRBV6-1,-,-,TGTGCCAGCAGTCGCCAGCCCCGGACAGCAGTCACCGGGGAGCTGTTTTTT,CASSRQPRTAVTGELFF
TRBJ1-5,TRBV15,-,TRBD1,TGTGCCACCAGCAGAGTTTCAGGGGGCTTCAATCAGCCCGAGCATTTT,CATSRVSGGFNQPEHF
TRBJ1-5,TRBV5-6,-,-,TGTGCCAGCAGCTCGGGGGACCTTGGGAGCAATCAGCCCCAGCATTTT,CASSSGDLGSNQPQHF
TRBJ1-1,TRBV13,many,-,TGTGCCAGCAGCTTCACCTCCGGGAACACTGAAGCTTTCTTT,CASSFTSGNTEAFF
TRBJ1-5,TRBV11-2,-,-,TGTGCCAGCACCGCACGCGTCCTACCTGGAGATCAGCCCCAGCATTTT,CASTARVLPGDQPQHF
TRBJ2-7,TRBV20-1,many,TRBD2,TGCAGTGCCCAGGGGACTAGCGGGGTCTCCTACGAGCAGTACTTC,CSAQGTSGVSYEQYF
TRBJ2-2,TRBV18,many,-,TGTGCCAGCTCAGCCAGCGTCGGGGAGCTGTTTTTT,CASSASVGELFF
TRBJ2-2,TRBV12-3/TRBV12-4,many,-,TGTGCCAGCAAACCAGGGGGGGCCGGGGAGCTGTTTTTT,CASKPGGAGELFF
TRBJ2-6,TRBV19,many,-,TGTGCCAGCACTGTGACAGGCACCTCTGGGGCCAACGTCCTGACTTTC,CASTVTGTSGANVLTF
TRBJ2-5,TRBV5-8,few,-,TGTGCCAGCAGCTTGGAATTAGTTAATGTAGAGACCCAGTACTTC,CASSLELVNVETQYF